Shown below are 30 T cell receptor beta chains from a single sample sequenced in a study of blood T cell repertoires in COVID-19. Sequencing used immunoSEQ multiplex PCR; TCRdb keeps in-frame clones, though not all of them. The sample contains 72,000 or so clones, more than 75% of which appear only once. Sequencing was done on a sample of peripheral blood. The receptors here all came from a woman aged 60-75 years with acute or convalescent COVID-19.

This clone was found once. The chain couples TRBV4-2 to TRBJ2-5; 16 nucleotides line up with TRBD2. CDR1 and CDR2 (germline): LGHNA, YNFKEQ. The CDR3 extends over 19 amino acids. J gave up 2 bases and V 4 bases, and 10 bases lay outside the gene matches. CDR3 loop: CASSLGTSGGAGDQETQYF. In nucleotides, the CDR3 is TGTGCCAGCAGCCTCGGGACTAGCGGGGGGGCCGGAGATCAAGAGACCCAGTACTTC.

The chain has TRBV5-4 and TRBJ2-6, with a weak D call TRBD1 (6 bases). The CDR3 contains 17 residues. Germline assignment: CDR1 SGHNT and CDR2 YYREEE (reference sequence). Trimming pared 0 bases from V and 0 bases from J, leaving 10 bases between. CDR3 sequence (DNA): TGTGCCAGCAGCTTGGGACAGGTGTTCTCTGGGGCCAACGTCCTGACTTTC. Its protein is CASSLGQVFSGANVLTF. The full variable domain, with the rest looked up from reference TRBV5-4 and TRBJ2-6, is ETGVTQSPTHLIKTRGQQVTLRCSSQSGHNTVSWYQQALGQGPQFIFQYYREEENGRGNFPPRFSGLQFPNYSSELNVNALELDDSALYLCASSLGQVFSGANVLTFGAGSRLTVL.

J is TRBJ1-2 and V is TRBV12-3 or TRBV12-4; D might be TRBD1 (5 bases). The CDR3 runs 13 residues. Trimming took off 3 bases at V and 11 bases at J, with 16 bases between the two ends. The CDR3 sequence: CASSFSGRASYTF. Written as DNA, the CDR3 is TGTGCCAGCAGTTTTTCCGGCAGGGCGAGTTACACCTTC.

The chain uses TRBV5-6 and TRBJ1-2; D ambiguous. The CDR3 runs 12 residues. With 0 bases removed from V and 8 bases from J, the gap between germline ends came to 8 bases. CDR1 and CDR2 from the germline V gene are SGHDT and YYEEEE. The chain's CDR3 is CASSLASGGYTF. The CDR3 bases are TGTGCCAGCAGCTTGGCCTCGGGGGGCTACACCTTC. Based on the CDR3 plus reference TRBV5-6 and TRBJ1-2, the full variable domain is DAGVTQSPTHLIKTRGQQVTLRCSPKSGHDTVSWYQQALGQGPQFIFQYYEEEERQRGNFPDRFSGHQFPNYSSELNVNALLLGDSALYLCASSLASGGYTFGSGTRLTVV.

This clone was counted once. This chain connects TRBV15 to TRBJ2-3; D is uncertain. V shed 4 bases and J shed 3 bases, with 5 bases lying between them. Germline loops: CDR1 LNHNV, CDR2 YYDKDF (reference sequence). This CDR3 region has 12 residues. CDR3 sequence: CATSTSTDTQYF. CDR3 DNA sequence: TGTGCCACCAGCACGAGTACAGATACGCAGTATTTT.

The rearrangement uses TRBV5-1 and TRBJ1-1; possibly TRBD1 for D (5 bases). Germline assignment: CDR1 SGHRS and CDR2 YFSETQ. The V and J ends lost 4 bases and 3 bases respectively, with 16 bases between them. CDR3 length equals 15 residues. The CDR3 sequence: CASSLGGDRDTEAFF. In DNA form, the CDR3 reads TGCGCCAGCAGCCTCGGGGGGGACCGAGACACTGAAGCTTTCTTT.

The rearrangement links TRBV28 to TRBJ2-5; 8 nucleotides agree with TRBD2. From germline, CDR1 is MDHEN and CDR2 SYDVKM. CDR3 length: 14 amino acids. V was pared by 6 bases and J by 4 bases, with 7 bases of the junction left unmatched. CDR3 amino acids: CASSLAGGGETQYF. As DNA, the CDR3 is TGTGCCAGCAGCCTAGCGGGCGGAGGAGAGACCCAGTACTTC.

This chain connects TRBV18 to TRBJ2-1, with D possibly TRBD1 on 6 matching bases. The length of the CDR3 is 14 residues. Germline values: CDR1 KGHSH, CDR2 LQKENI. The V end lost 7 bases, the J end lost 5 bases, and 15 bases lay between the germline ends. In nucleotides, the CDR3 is TGTGCCAGCTGCCGGGACACGAATAACAATGAGCAGTTCTTC. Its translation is CASCRDTNNNEQFF.

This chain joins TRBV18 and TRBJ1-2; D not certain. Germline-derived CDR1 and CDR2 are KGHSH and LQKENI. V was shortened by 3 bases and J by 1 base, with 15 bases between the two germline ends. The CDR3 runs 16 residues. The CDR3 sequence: CASSPGLNSINYGYTF. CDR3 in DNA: TGTGCCAGCTCACCTGGACTGAATTCCATTAACTATGGCTACACCTTC.

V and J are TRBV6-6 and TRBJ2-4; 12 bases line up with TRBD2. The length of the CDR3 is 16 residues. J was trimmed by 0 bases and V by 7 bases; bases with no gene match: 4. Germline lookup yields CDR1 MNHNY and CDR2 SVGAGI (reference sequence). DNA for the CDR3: TGTGCCAGCACCCTAGCGGGGGGGCTAGCCAAAAACATTCAGTACTTC. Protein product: CASTLAGGLAKNIQYF.

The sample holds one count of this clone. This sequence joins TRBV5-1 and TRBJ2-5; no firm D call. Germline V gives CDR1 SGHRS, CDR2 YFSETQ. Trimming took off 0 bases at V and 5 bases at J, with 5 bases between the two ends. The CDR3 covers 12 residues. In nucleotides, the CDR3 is TGCGCCAGCAGCTTGGGTTCGGAGACCCAGTACTTC. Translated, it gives CASSLGSETQYF.

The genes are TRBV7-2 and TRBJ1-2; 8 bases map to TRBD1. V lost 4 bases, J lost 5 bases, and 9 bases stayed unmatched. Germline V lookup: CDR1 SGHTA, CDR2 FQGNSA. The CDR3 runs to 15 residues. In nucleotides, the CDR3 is TGTGCCAGCAGCTCCCAGACAGGGGAGAGGTATGGCTACACCTTC. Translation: CASSSQTGERYGYTF.

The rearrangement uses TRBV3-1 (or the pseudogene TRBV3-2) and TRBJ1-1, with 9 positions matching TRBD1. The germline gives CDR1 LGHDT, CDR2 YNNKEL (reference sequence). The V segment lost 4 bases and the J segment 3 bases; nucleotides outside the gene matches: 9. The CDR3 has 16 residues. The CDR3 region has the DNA TGTGCCAGCAGCCCCTGGCGGGGACAGGGAGACACTGAAGCTTTCTTT. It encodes CASSPWRGQGDTEAFF.

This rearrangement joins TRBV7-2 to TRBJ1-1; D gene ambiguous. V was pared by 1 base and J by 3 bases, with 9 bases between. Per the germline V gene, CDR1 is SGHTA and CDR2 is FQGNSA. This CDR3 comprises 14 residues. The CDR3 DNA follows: TGTGCCAGCAGCTTAGGGGCGGGGTACACTGAAGCTTTCTTT. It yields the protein CASSLGAGYTEAFF.

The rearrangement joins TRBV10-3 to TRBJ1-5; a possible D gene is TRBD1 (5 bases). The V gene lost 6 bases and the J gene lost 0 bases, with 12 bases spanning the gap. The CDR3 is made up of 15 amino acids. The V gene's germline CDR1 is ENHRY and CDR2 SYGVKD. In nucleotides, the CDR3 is TGTGCCATCAGGCCCGGGGGGAATAGCAATCAGCCCCAGCATTTT. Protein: CAIRPGGNSNQPQHF.

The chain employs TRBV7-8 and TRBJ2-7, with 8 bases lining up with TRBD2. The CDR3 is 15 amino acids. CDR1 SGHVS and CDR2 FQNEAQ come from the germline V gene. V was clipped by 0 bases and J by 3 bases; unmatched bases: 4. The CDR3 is CASSLAAGDFYEQYF. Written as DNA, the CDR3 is TGTGCCAGCAGCTTAGCAGCGGGGGATTTCTACGAGCAGTACTTC.

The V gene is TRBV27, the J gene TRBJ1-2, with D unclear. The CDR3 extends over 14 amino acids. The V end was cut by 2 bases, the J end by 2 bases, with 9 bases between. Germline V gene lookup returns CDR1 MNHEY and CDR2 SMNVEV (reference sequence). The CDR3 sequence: CASSLKSRNYGYTF. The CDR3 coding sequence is TGTGCCAGCAGTTTAAAATCCAGGAACTATGGCTACACCTTC.

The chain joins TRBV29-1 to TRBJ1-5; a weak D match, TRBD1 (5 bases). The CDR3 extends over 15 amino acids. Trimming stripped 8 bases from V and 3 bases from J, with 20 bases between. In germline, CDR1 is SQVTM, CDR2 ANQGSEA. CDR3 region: CSFAHGREVNQPQHF. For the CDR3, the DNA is TGCAGCTTCGCCCACGGCAGGGAGGTCAATCAGCCCCAGCATTTT.

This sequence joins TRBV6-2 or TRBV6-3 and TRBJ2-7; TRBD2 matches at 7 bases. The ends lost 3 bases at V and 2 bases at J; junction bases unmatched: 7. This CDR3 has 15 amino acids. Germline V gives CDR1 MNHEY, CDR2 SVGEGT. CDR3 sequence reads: CASSYGGGRAYEQYF. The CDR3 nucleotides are TGTGCCAGCAGTTATGGCGGGGGTCGCGCCTACGAGCAGTACTTC.

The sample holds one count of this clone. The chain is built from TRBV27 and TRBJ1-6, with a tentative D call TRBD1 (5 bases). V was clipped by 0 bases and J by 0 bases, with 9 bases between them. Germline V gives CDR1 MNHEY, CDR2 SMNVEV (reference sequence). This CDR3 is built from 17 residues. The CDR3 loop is CASSLSGGSSYNSPLHF. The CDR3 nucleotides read TGTGCCAGCAGTTTATCCGGGGGGAGCTCCTATAATTCACCCCTCCACTTT.

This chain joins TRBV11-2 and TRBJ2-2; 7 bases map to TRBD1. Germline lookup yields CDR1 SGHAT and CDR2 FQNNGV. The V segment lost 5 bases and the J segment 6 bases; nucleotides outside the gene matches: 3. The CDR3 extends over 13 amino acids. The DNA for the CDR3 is TGTGCCAGCAGCCTACAGGGGCCCGGGGAGCTGTTTTTT. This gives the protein CASSLQGPGELFF.

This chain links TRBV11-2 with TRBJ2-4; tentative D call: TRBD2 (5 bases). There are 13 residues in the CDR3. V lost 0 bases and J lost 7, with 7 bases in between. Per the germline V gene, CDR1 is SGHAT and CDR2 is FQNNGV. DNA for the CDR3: TGTGCCAGCAGCTTAGAGGCGGGTAACATTCAGTACTTC. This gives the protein CASSLEAGNIQYF.

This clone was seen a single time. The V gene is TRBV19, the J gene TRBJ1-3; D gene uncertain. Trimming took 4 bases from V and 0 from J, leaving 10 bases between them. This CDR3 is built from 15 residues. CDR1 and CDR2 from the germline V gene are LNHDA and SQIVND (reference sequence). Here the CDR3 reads CASSNAGNSGNTIYF. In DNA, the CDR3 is TGTGCCAGTAGTAACGCCGGGAACTCTGGAAACACCATATATTTT.

CDR3 sequence reads: CASSVNRGDGYTF. CDR3 DNA sequence: TGTGCCAGTAGCGTCAACAGGGGTGATGGCTACACCTTC. V and J are TRBV19 and TRBJ1-2, with 7 bases identical to TRBD1. This CDR3 has 13 amino acids. V dropped 6 bases and J dropped 6; count of bases not matched to a gene: 7. The germline gives CDR1 LNHDA, CDR2 SQIVND (reference sequence).

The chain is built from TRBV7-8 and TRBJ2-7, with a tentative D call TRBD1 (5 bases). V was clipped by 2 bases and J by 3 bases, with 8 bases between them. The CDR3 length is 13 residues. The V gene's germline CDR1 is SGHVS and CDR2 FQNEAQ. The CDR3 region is CASSLRGVYEQYF. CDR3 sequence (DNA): TGTGCCAGCAGCTTAAGGGGTGTCTACGAGCAGTACTTC.

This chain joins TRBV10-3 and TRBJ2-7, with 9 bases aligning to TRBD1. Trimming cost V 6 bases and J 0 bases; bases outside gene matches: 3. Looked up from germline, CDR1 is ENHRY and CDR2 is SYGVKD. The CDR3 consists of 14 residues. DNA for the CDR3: TGTGCCATCAGAGGGGACAGGGACTCCTACGAGCAGTACTTC. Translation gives CAIRGDRDSYEQYF.

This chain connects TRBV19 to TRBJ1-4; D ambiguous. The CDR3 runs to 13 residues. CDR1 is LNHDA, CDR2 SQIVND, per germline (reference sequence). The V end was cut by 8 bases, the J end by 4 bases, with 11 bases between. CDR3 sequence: CASAEAVNEKLFF. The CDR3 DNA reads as TGTGCCAGTGCCGAAGCGGTTAATGAAAAACTGTTTTTT.

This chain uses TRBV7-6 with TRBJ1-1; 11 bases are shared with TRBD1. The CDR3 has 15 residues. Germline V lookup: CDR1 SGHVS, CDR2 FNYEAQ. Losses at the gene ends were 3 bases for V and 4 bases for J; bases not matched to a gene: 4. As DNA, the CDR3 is TGTGCCAGCAGCTTGTCCGGGACAGGGGGCACTGAAGCTTTCTTT. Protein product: CASSLSGTGGTEAFF.

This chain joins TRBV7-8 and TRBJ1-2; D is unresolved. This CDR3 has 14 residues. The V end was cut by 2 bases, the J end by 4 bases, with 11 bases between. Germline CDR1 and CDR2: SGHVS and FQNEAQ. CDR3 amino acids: CASSLRSGPYGYTF. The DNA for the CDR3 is TGTGCCAGCAGCTTAAGATCAGGCCCCTATGGCTACACCTTC. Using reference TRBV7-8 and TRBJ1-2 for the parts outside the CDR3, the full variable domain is GAGVSQSPRYKVAKRGQDVALRCDPISGHVSLFWYQQALGQGPEFLTYFQNEAQLDKSGLPSDRFFAERPEGSVSTLKIQRTQQEDSAVYLCASSLRSGPYGYTFGSGTRLTVV.

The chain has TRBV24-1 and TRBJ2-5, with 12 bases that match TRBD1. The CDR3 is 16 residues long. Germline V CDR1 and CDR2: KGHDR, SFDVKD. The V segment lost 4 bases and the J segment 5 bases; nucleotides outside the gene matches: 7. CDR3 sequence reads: CATSDAGTGGGETQYF. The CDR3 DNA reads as TGTGCCACCAGTGACGCCGGGACAGGGGGCGGTGAGACCCAGTACTTC.